This TCR beta chain was sequenced during a study of blood T cell repertoires in COVID-19. About the research overall: Acute-phase and convalescent COVID-19 samples originated in the United States, Italy and Spain. Sources were T cells, B-cell-depleted T cells, or PBMCs; the material itself was cDNA or gDNA.

Methods used by the authors: Estimated nucleated cell counts came from reference gene primer amplification. Only in-frame clones appear in the TCRdb table, and some are missing; sequencing was by immunoSEQ multiplex PCR. The V and J calls and the clone size are those of that table, but D and trimming were determined from the DNA. The sample gives 300,000 to 400,000 clones, about nine tenths of which show up once; 1% is in the top ten. The CDR3 totals 13 residues. Germline V gene sequence: CDR1 SNHLY, CDR2 FYNNEI. The V end lost 7 bases, the J end lost 6 bases, and 12 bases lay between the germline ends.

The rearrangement uses TRBV2 and TRBJ1-4; D remains unclear. This clonotype was sampled from a man between 45 and 60 years old with active or convalescent COVID-19. Source material: peripheral blood. The CDR3 sequence: CASTFSVDEKLFF. DNA of the CDR3: TGTGCCAGCACTTTTTCGGTGGATGAAAAACTGTTTTTT.